The present TCR beta chain was sequenced within a study of blood T cells in healthy people across ages. Study background: The template switching approach captured approximately one barcoded beta molecule for every two T cells.

Using a J-beta primer mix together with a sample-barcoded 5' primer, a second PCR was run for roughly 7 to 12 cycles. TCRdb reprocessed the 5' RACE reads via MiXCR and lists one record per CDR3 protein. This sample has approximately 690,000 distinct CDR3 sequences; around two fifths occur once, and the top ten carry 25% to 30%. A word on this clonotype: An end of the junction differs from the germline gene, which may be a read error.

The CDR3 consists of 17 residues. Per the germline V gene, CDR1 is MNHEY and CDR2 is SVGEGT. This chain joins TRBV6-2 or TRBV6-3 and TRBJ2-6; 9 bases map to TRBD1. The TCR was taken from a man older than 75 in good health. Sequencing input: blood. The CDR3 nucleotides are TGTGCCAGCAGAGATACCGGGACAGGGACTGGGGCCAACGTCCCGACTTTC. Encoded protein: CASRDTGTGTGANVPTF.